This T cell receptor (beta chain) was obtained from a study of radiotherapy plus CTLA-4 blockade in lung cancer. TCRdb's copy holds only in-frame clones and misses some; the assay was immunoSEQ multiplex PCR. Of about 35,000 clones detected, around 83% appear once; the ten largest clones hold about 5.6%. Sequenced material: peripheral blood, taken from a patient treated with radiotherapy plus ipilimumab. The clonotype comes from a human donor with non-small cell lung cancer who had stable disease on radiotherapy plus ipilimumab.

The DNA of the CDR3 is TGTGCCTGGAGTGTACCGCGGCTAGCGGGAGGCAAAACAGATACGCAGTATTTT. This gives the protein CAWSVPRLAGGKTDTQYF. This chain connects TRBV30 to TRBJ2-3, with TRBD2 identical over 11 bases. V was clipped by 0 bases and J by 3 bases; unmatched bases: 11. Germline loops: CDR1 GTSNPN, CDR2 SVGIG (reference sequence). CDR3 length: 18 residues.